This record covers a single TCR beta chain. The antigen remains undetermined. A much bigger clone sits one base away, suggesting this may be a read error. V was cut by 2 bases and J by 5 bases, with 9 bases left in between. The CDR3 has 13 amino acids. Germline CDR1 and CDR2: MNHEY and SMNVEV (reference sequence). The data were obtained in a study of breast tumors, draining lymph nodes, adjacent tissues. The lymph nodes were axillary draining lymph nodes from breast cancer patients. TCRdb reprocessed the multiplex PCR reads via MiXCR and lists one record per CDR3 protein. The data show approximately 120,000 distinct CDR3 sequences, 21% seen once. Findings and caveats of the study: Compared with basal-like, luminal-like tumors shared significantly more repertoire with nontumor tissue. Tumor T cell lymph node origin was a supported hypothesis, not proven.

The V and J genes are TRBV27 and TRBJ1-2; D not certain. This TCR came from a female donor with breast cancer. Some clones in this sample may be carry-over from other donors' samples. Material for sequencing was axillary lymph node tissue. CDR3 loop: CASSLTLKYGYTF. The CDR3 DNA reads TGTGCCAGCAGTTTAACCCTAAAGTATGGCTACACCTTC.